A single sample is the source of the 28 T cell receptor beta chains below, sequenced in a study of CD4+ T cells in melanoma. Clones were sequenced by immunoSEQ multiplex PCR, and TCRdb holds only the in-frame ones, with some missing. The data hold 50,000 to 60,000 clones, with roughly three quarters observed a single time. The sequencing sample was made of tumor tissue. Receptor source: a human donor with melanoma.

This clone was picked up a small number of times. The chain couples TRBV7-9 to TRBJ1-3; 7 positions agree with TRBD1. Losses at the gene ends were 4 bases for V and 3 bases for J; bases not matched to a gene: 12. This CDR3 contains 17 residues. The germline gives CDR1 SEHNR, CDR2 FQNEAQ (reference sequence). The CDR3 DNA is TGTGCCAGCAGCTCCCAGAAATCCCAGGGGGTTGGAAACACCATATATTTT. Its translation is CASSSQKSQGVGNTIYF.

Many counts were recorded for this clone. The chain uses TRBV27 and TRBJ1-1; maybe TRBD1 (6 bases). The CDR3 spans 12 residues. CDR1 is MNHEY and CDR2 is SMNVEV in the germline V gene (reference sequence). The V end was cut by 4 bases, the J end by 6 bases, with 9 bases between. CDR3 loop: CASSSTGAEAFF. The CDR3, as DNA: TGTGCCAGCAGTTCGACAGGAGCTGAAGCTTTCTTT.

This clone has just a few counts. This chain uses TRBV6-6 with TRBJ2-1; the match to TRBD2 covers 9 bases. CDR3 size: 13 residues. J lost 12 bases, V lost 8 bases, and 11 bases had no gene match. Per the germline V gene, CDR1 is MNHNY and CDR2 is SVGAGI (reference sequence). The CDR3 DNA reads TGTGCCAGCGCGGCTAGCGGGGATTTGGGGCAGTTCTTC. This translates into CASAASGDLGQFF.

This rearrangement joins TRBV7-8 to TRBJ2-3; a weak D match, TRBD2 (5 bases). Deletions cut 3 bases from V and 3 bases from J, with 16 bases between. Germline V gene sequence: CDR1 SGHVS, CDR2 FQNEAQ. The CDR3 consists of 16 residues. The CDR3 nucleotides are TGTGCCAGCAGCTTTCAAACTAGGTTAGGAACAGATACGCAGTATTTT. Residues: CASSFQTRLGTDTQYF.

The V and J genes are TRBV18 and TRBJ2-5; no clear D. Germline V gene sequence: CDR1 KGHSH, CDR2 LQKENI. The CDR3 has 16 residues. V was cut by 3 bases and J by 7 bases, with 21 bases left in between. In DNA, the CDR3 is TGTGCCAGCTCACCTTTTATAGGACGGGTGGATGGGACCCAGTACTTC. Its translation is CASSPFIGRVDGTQYF.

The chain recombines TRBV14 with TRBJ2-5; 8 bases fit TRBD2. V lost 3 bases and J lost 2; bases outside the gene matches: 17. CDR3 length: 19 residues. CDR1 is SGHDN and CDR2 is FVKESK in the germline V gene. The chain's CDR3 is CASSHRYGAAGARQETQYF. The CDR3 nucleotides are TGTGCCAGCAGCCACAGATACGGGGCAGCGGGGGCTAGGCAAGAGACCCAGTACTTC.

A single count supports this clone. The rearrangement links TRBV4-1 to TRBJ2-1, with 8 bases identical to TRBD1. After removal of 1 base from V and 5 bases from J, the junction contained 4 bases not matched to a gene. The CDR3 is 15 amino acids. Germline CDR1 is MGHRA and CDR2 is YSYEKL. The CDR3 protein is CASSQARGRDNEQFF. CDR3 nucleotide sequence: TGCGCCAGCAGCCAAGCCAGGGGGCGGGACAATGAGCAGTTCTTC.

With regard to this clone: This may arise from a read error, as a much more abundant clone is one base away. The rearrangement uses TRBV5-8 and TRBJ2-1; D not certain. The CDR3 consists of 14 residues. Germline CDR1 and CDR2: SGHTS and YDEGEE. V was cut by 0 bases and J by 6 bases, with 10 bases left in between. The CDR3 DNA reads as TGTGCCAGCAGCTTGGGACCGCCCTGCAATGAGCAGTTCTTC. Translation: CASSLGPPCNEQFF. Using reference TRBV5-8 and TRBJ2-1 for the parts outside the CDR3, the full variable domain is EAGVTQSPTHLIKTRGQQATLRCSPISGHTSVYWYQQALGLGLQFLLWYDEGEERNRGNFPPRFSGRQFPNYSSELNVNALELEDSALYLCASSLGPPCNEQFFGPGTRLTVL.

This clone was seen a few times. The V and J genes are TRBV5-6 and TRBJ2-7; D not resolved. With 9 bases removed from V and 0 bases from J, the gap between germline ends came to 19 bases. CDR3 length: 15 amino acids. Germline V gives CDR1 SGHDT, CDR2 YYEEEE. CDR3 sequence: CATSLSWGSSYEQYF. For the CDR3, the DNA is TGTGCCACCTCCTTGTCCTGGGGAAGCTCCTACGAGCAGTACTTC.

This chain connects TRBV5-4 to TRBJ1-2; possible D gene TRBD1, 5 bases. The CDR3 length is 14 residues. The V end lost 4 bases, the J end lost 7 bases, and 17 bases lay between the germline ends. Germline V lookup: CDR1 SGHNT, CDR2 YYREEE (reference sequence). The CDR3 DNA is TGTGCCAGCAGCCCAAGGGAAAGGGGCGGTGGCTACACCTTC. This codes for CASSPRERGGGYTF.

This chain joins TRBV9 and TRBJ1-6, with 7 bases that match TRBD1. Trimming took 3 bases from V and 7 from J; bases not matched to a gene: 4. CDR1 is SGDLS, CDR2 YYNGEE, per germline. This CDR3 has 14 amino acids. This CDR3 is CASSAGTVNSPLHF. The CDR3 DNA reads as TGTGCCAGCAGCGCCGGGACAGTCAATTCACCCCTCCACTTT.

This clone appeared a few times. This rearrangement joins TRBV9 to TRBJ1-1, with 10 bases lining up with TRBD1. The CDR3 is 12 amino acids. Per the germline V gene, CDR1 is SGDLS and CDR2 is YYNGEE. Trimming at V came to 3 bases and at J to 10 bases, leaving 3 bases not matched to a gene. The CDR3 here is CASSGDRGGAFF. CDR3 nucleotide sequence: TGTGCCAGCAGCGGGGACAGGGGAGGAGCTTTCTTT.

This rearrangement joins TRBV29-1 to TRBJ2-7; 9 bases are a match to TRBD1. Germline values: CDR1 SQVTM, CDR2 ANQGSEA. J gave up 6 bases and V 5 bases, and 8 bases lay outside the gene matches. This CDR3 has 13 residues. Written as DNA, the CDR3 is TGCAGCGTTTTGGGGACAGGGAGTTCCGAGCAGTACTTC. It encodes CSVLGTGSSEQYF.

The chain couples TRBV5-8 to TRBJ2-4, with 7 bases fitting TRBD2. The length of the CDR3 is 15 residues. Unmatched junction bases numbered 12, after V lost 4 bases and J lost 8 bases. The germline CDR1 and CDR2 sequences are SGHTS and YDEGEE. The CDR3 DNA sequence: TGTGCCAGCAGCGCATCCGGGCCCCGGGGGGACATTCAGTACTTC. Its protein product is CASSASGPRGDIQYF. The entire variable domain, with the rest obtained from reference TRBV5-8 and TRBJ2-4, is as follows: EAGVTQSPTHLIKTRGQQATLRCSPISGHTSVYWYQQALGLGLQFLLWYDEGEERNRGNFPPRFSGRQFPNYSSELNVNALELEDSALYLCASSASGPRGDIQYFGAGTRLSVL.

V gene TRBV6-1 combines with J gene TRBJ2-7; unclear D gene. Germline CDR1 MNHNS, CDR2 SASEGT. Trimming took off 4 bases at V and 4 bases at J, with 11 bases between the two ends. This CDR3 comprises 13 residues. The CDR3 nucleotides are TGTGCCAGCAGTGTCCGTCTACCATACGAGCAGTACTTC. Its translation is CASSVRLPYEQYF.

The V call is TRBV7-2, the J call TRBJ1-3; 8 bases are a match to TRBD1. CDR3 length equals 17 residues. In germline, CDR1 is SGHTA, CDR2 FQGNSA. The J segment lost 2 bases and the V segment lost 2 bases, leaving 8 bases of the junction unmatched. The CDR3 DNA is TGTGCCAGCAGCTTACAGGGGGCGATGCGCGCTGGAAACACCATATATTTT. This sequence encodes CASSLQGAMRAGNTIYF.

The rearrangement uses TRBV27 and TRBJ1-2; D unresolved. Trimming removed 3 bases from V and 5 bases from J, with 13 bases in between. The CDR3 sequence is 14 residues long. Germline-derived CDR1 and CDR2 are MNHEY and SMNVEV (reference sequence). The CDR3 coding sequence is TGTGCCAGCAGTTTCTCTCAAGGAAGTTATGGCTACACCTTC. Its protein is CASSFSQGSYGYTF.

This clone was observed a single time. The gene calls are TRBV7-2 and TRBJ2-5; D gene ambiguous. The V gene lost 5 bases and the J gene lost 0 bases, with 10 bases spanning the gap. This CDR3 has 14 amino acids. Germline-derived CDR1 and CDR2 are SGHTA and FQGNSA. Here the CDR3 DNA reads TGTGCCAGCAGCGTCTCCGGGTACCAAGAGACCCAGTACTTC. It codes for CASSVSGYQETQYF. Full variable domain (remainder filled in from reference TRBV7-2 and TRBJ2-5): GAGVSQSPSNKVTEKGKDVELRCDPISGHTALYWYRQSLGQGLEFLIYFQGNSAPDKSGLPSDRFSAERTGGSVSTLTIQRTQQEDSAVYLCASSVSGYQETQYFGPGTRLLVL.

The chain recombines TRBV21-1 with TRBJ1-5. TRBV21-1 is marked as a pseudogene. The CDR3 runs to 13 residues. The CDR3 is CASSPLGNQPQHF. CDR3 in DNA: TGTGCCAGCAGCCCATTGGGGAATCAGCCCCAGCATTTT.

This chain connects TRBV4-2 to TRBJ2-1, with a tentative D call TRBD1 (6 bases). The germline V gene has CDR1 LGHNA and CDR2 YNFKEQ. V dropped 0 bases and J dropped 12 bases, with 21 bases sitting between them. This CDR3 contains 16 residues. The CDR3 protein is CASSQETGFIFFGQFF. The CDR3, as DNA: TGTGCCAGCAGCCAAGAAACAGGGTTTATCTTCTTTGGGCAGTTCTTC.

The rearrangement joins TRBV29-1 to TRBJ2-7; D is ambiguous. The germline V and J ends were trimmed by 0 bases and 1 base, with 7 bases remaining between them. Germline V gives CDR1 SQVTM, CDR2 ANQGSEA. This CDR3 contains 13 residues. CDR3: CSVEDNGSYEQYF. Here the CDR3 DNA reads TGCAGCGTTGAAGATAACGGGTCCTACGAGCAGTACTTC.

V and J are TRBV5-1 and TRBJ1-1; 10 bases line up with TRBD1. V lost 5 bases to trimming and J lost 6 bases; unmatched junction nucleotides: 4. Germline lookup yields CDR1 SGHRS and CDR2 YFSETQ. The CDR3 consists of 13 residues. The CDR3 is CASSTGQGAEAFF. CDR3 bases: TGCGCCAGCAGTACCGGACAGGGGGCTGAAGCTTTCTTT.

This chain links TRBV5-3 with TRBJ2-3; 9 positions match TRBD1. TRBV5-3 is sorted into the ORF group, with uncertain function. The CDR3 runs 15 residues. Germline trimming cut 4 bases from V and 10 bases from J; bases unmatched to any gene: 13. The CDR3 bases are TGTGCCAGAAGCCCCCCTAAGGGGTGGACAGGGGCGCAGTATTTT. This translates into CARSPPKGWTGAQYF.

The chain employs TRBV9 and TRBJ1-1; D possibly corresponds to TRBD1 (6 bases). Germline V gene lookup returns CDR1 SGDLS and CDR2 YYNGEE. This CDR3 has 13 residues. The ends were cut back, 3 bases at V and 4 bases at J, with 10 bases in the middle. The CDR3 loop is CASSETGFTEAFF. The CDR3 nucleotides are TGTGCCAGCAGCGAAACAGGGTTCACTGAAGCTTTCTTT.

The chain carries TRBV5-5 and TRBJ1-2; D is possibly TRBD1 (5 bases). There are 12 residues in the CDR3. Germline-derived CDR1 and CDR2 are SGHKS and YYEKEE (reference sequence). Trimming left V 2 bases short and J 5 bases short, with 7 bases between. The CDR3 protein is CASSFRVYGYTF. The CDR3 DNA sequence: TGTGCCAGCAGCTTCAGGGTTTATGGCTACACCTTC. Filled out from reference TRBV5-5 and TRBJ1-2, the complete variable domain reads DAGVTQSPTHLIKTRGQQVTLRCSPISGHKSVSWYQQVLGQGPQFIFQYYEKEERGRGNFPDRFSARQFPNYSSELNVNALLLGDSALYLCASSFRVYGYTFGSGTRLTVV.

The rearrangement uses TRBV5-1 and TRBJ1-1, with TRBD1 matching 10 bases. Trimming removed 3 bases from V and 4 bases from J; junction bases left unmatched: 12. The CDR3 consists of 17 residues. Germline CDR1 SGHRS, CDR2 YFSETQ. This chain's CDR3 is CASSSNRQGAVATEAFF. The DNA for the CDR3 is TGCGCCAGCAGCTCAAACCGACAGGGGGCCGTAGCCACTGAAGCTTTCTTT.

This clone was recorded a few times. The chain combines TRBV19 with TRBJ1-2, with D hard to call. The CDR3 totals 14 residues. V lost 7 bases and J lost 2, with 14 bases in between. CDR1 and CDR2 from the germline V gene are LNHDA and SQIVND (reference sequence). The CDR3 loop is CASTRQAVNYGYTF. The CDR3 DNA follows: TGTGCCAGTACCCGGCAGGCGGTAAACTATGGCTACACCTTC.

CDR3 DNA sequence: TGTGCCAGCAGTTCCGGGGGGGTGGAGACCCAGTACTTC. Its protein is CASSSGGVETQYF. The V call is TRBV6-5, the J call TRBJ2-5; TRBD2 agrees at 8 bases. The CDR3 loop spans 13 amino acids. The germline CDR1 and CDR2 sequences are MNHEY and SVGAGI. V dropped 4 bases and J dropped 5; count of bases not matched to a gene: 3.